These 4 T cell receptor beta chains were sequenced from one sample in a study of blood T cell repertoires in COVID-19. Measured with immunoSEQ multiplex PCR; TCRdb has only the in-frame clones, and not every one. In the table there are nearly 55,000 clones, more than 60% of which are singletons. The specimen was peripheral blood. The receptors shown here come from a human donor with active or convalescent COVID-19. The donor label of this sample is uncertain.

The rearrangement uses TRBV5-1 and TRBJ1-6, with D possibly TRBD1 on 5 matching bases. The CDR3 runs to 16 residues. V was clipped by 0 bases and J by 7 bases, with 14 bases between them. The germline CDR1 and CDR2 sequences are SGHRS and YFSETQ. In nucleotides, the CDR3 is TGCGCCAGCAGCTTGGCGGGGGGACGAGGGAATTCACCCCTCCACTTT. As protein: CASSLAGGRGNSPLHF.

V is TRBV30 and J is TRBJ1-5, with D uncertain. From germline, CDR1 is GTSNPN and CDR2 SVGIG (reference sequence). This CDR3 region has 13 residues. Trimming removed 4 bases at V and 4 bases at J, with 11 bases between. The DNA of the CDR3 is TGTGCCTGGACCTACAGTGGGAATCAGCCCCAGCATTTT. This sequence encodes CAWTYSGNQPQHF.

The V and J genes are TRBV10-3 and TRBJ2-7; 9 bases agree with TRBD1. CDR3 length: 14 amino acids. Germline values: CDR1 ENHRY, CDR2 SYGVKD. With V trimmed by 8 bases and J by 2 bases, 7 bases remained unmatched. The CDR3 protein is CAIAPGQGTYEQYF. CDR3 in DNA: TGTGCCATCGCCCCGGGACAGGGTACCTACGAGCAGTACTTC.

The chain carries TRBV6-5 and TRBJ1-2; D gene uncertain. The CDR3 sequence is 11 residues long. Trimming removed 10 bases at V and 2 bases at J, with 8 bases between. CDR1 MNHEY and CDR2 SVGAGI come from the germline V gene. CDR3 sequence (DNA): TGTGCCACCTTTTCGAACTATGGCTACACCTTC. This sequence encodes CATFSNYGYTF.